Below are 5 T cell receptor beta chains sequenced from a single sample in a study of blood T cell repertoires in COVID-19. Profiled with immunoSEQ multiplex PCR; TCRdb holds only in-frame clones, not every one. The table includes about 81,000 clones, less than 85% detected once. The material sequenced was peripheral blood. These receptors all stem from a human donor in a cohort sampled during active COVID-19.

The CDR3 spells CASSRGEDSYEQYF. The CDR3 DNA follows: TGTGCCAGCAGTAGAGGAGAGGATTCGTACGAGCAGTACTTC. This chain joins TRBV25-1 and TRBJ2-7; no clear D. Trimming took 5 bases from V and 4 from J, leaving 15 bases between them. Germline values: CDR1 MGHDK, CDR2 SYGVNS. The CDR3 totals 14 residues.

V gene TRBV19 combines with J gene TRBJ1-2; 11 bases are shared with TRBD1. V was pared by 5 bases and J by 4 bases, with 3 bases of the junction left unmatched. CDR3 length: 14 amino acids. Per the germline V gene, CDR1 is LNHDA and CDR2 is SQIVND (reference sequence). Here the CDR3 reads CASSRTGGPYGYTF. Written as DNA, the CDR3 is TGTGCCAGTAGTCGGACAGGGGGCCCCTATGGCTACACCTTC.

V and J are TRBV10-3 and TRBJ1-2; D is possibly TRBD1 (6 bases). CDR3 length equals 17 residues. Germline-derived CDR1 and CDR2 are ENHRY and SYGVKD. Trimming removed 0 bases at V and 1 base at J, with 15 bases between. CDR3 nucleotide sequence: TGTGCCATCAGTGAGTCGAATACGGCAGGGGTTAACTATGGCTACACCTTC. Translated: CAISESNTAGVNYGYTF.

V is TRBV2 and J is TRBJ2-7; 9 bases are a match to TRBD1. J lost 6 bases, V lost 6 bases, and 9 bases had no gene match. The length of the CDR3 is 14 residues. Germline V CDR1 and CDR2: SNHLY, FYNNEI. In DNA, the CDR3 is TGTGCCAGCAGAGGAACAGGGGGCAATGGCGAGCAGTACTTC. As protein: CASRGTGGNGEQYF.

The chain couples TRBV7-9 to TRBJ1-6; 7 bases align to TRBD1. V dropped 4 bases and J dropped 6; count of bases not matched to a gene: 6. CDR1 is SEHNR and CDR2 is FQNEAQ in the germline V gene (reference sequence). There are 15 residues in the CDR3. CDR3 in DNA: TGTGCCAGCAGCTCCCGAGGACAGGTTAATTCACCCCTCCACTTT. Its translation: CASSSRGQVNSPLHF. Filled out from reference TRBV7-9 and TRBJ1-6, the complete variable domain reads DTGVSQNPRHKITKRGQNVTFRCDPISEHNRLYWYRQTLGQGPEFLTYFQNEAQLEKSRLLSDRFSAERPKGSFSTLEIQRTEQGDSAMYLCASSSRGQVNSPLHFGNGTRLTVT.